This record looks at one TCR beta chain sequence and its context. This record comes from a study of T cell responses to AZD1222 COVID-19 vaccine. With 4 bases clipped from V and 3 bases from J, the junction kept 5 bases outside the gene matches. CDR1 SGDLS and CDR2 YYNGEE come from the germline V gene. The CDR3 totals 14 residues. Generated by immunoSEQ multiplex PCR, the TCRdb table keeps only in-frame clones and is missing some. The table shows approximately 150,000 clones, with more than 75% occurring only once. This rearrangement joins TRBV9 to TRBJ1-1; 8 bases match TRBD1. The sample here was peripheral blood, taken on day 0 of AZD1222 vaccination. The sequence was collected from an adult in good health. The CDR3: CASSSQGGHTEAFF. CDR3 DNA: TGTGCCAGCAGCTCACAGGGGGGCCACACTGAAGCTTTCTTT.